This entry lists 31 T cell receptor beta chains sequenced from one sample in a study of PD-1 blockade in classical Hodgkin lymphoma. Clones were read by immunoSEQ multiplex PCR, and TCRdb kept only the in-frame ones, dropping some. The table lists tens of thousands of clones, about four fifths of them singletons. No patient escaped relapse after autologous stem cell transplantation, and brentuximab vedotin exposure varied. Sequencing used peripheral blood mononuclear cells (PBMCs), obtained before the second cycle of nivolumab. These receptors all come from a human donor with classical Hodgkin lymphoma.

V gene TRBV6-6 combines with J gene TRBJ2-7, with 9 bases lining up with TRBD1. The V gene end was trimmed by 5 bases and the J gene end by 4 bases; junction bases not matched to a gene: 9. The CDR3 has 15 residues. CDR1 and CDR2 (germline): MNHNY, SVGAGI (reference sequence). CDR3 in amino acids: CASSRHDRGKYEQYF. CDR3 nucleotide sequence: TGTGCCAGCAGTAGACACGACAGGGGGAAGTACGAGCAGTACTTC.

The chain employs TRBV7-9 and TRBJ2-7; tentatively, D is TRBD1 (7 bases). Trimming took off 3 bases at V and 9 bases at J, with 15 bases between the two ends. This CDR3 has 13 amino acids. Germline loops: CDR1 SEHNR, CDR2 FQNEAQ (reference sequence). In nucleotides, the CDR3 is TGTGCCAGCAGCTTCTCTGCCCAGGGGGGGCAGTACTTC. Its translation is CASSFSAQGGQYF.

The chain recombines TRBV7-2 with TRBJ2-7; 8 bases match TRBD1. This CDR3 has 15 residues. Trimming removed 5 bases from V and 0 bases from J; junction bases left unmatched: 6. Per germline, CDR1 SGHTA and CDR2 FQGNSA. The CDR3 bases are TGTGCCAGCAGCGGGACAGGTTTCAGCTCCTACGAGCAGTACTTC. Encoded protein: CASSGTGFSSYEQYF.

This chain uses TRBV9 with TRBJ2-1; 9 nucleotides match TRBD1. Unmatched junction bases numbered 18, after V lost 0 bases and J lost 8 bases. The CDR3 extends over 19 amino acids. Germline CDR1 is SGDLS and CDR2 is YYNGEE. Here the CDR3 reads CASSVVSIPTGTGIDEQFF. In DNA, the CDR3 is TGTGCCAGCAGCGTAGTCTCAATCCCCACCGGGACAGGGATCGATGAGCAGTTCTTC.

The J gene is TRBJ2-2, the V gene TRBV7-3; no reliable D call. V gave up 2 bases and J gave up 1 base, with 8 bases separating them. The CDR3 extends over 15 amino acids. Germline V gene lookup returns CDR1 SGHTA and CDR2 FQGTGA. CDR3 sequence (DNA): TGTGCCAGCAGCTTATCCCCGCGGAACACCGGGGAGCTGTTTTTT. It codes for CASSLSPRNTGELFF.

This clone was seen a single time. The V gene is TRBV4-1, the J gene TRBJ2-7; D is unclear. Per the germline V gene, CDR1 is MGHRA and CDR2 is YSYEKL. Trimming cost V 4 bases and J 6 bases, with 10 bases left between them. The length of the CDR3 is 12 residues. Written as DNA, the CDR3 is TGCGCCAGCAGCCTTGCGTGGGGCGAGCAGTACTTC. Amino acid sequence: CASSLAWGEQYF.

The chain has TRBV4-1 and TRBJ2-7; perhaps TRBD2 as D (5 bases). CDR1 is MGHRA and CDR2 is YSYEKL in the germline V gene. V was cut by 1 base and J by 3 bases, with 16 bases left in between. The CDR3 loop spans 16 amino acids. CDR3 coding DNA: TGCGCCAGCAGCCAAGTACCCGGGAACGGGGACTACGAGCAGTACTTC. This gives the protein CASSQVPGNGDYEQYF.

This clone appeared a few times. This rearrangement joins TRBV25-1 to TRBJ2-5; D is ambiguous. Germline CDR1 MGHDK, CDR2 SYGVNS. CDR3 length: 12 residues. The ends were cut back, 4 bases at V and 5 bases at J, with 8 bases in the middle. CDR3 bases: TGTGCCAGCAGTGGATCACAGGAGACCCAGTACTTC. Translating gives CASSGSQETQYF.

As regards this clone: Germline and junction disagree at one end, which may indicate a read error. J is TRBJ1-2 and V is TRBV7-9; D is possibly TRBD1 (6 bases). CDR1 SEHNR and CDR2 FQNEAQ come from the germline V gene (reference sequence). This CDR3 comprises 9 residues. The CDR3 loop is CASSSQGGF. The CDR3 region has the DNA TGTGCCAGCAGCTCCCAAGGGGGCTTC.

This clone was observed a single time. This chain connects TRBV29-1 to TRBJ1-4; D gene ambiguous. Trimming cost V 4 bases and J 7 bases, with 10 bases left between them. Germline V gene lookup returns CDR1 SQVTM and CDR2 ANQGSEA. The length of the CDR3 is 12 residues. The CDR3 is CSVGGPGEKLFF. DNA for the CDR3: TGCAGCGTTGGAGGGCCGGGTGAAAAACTGTTTTTT.

This clone occurred a few times. The chain combines TRBV28 with TRBJ1-4; D is uncertain. V was shortened by 3 bases and J by 8 bases, with 13 bases between the two germline ends. The CDR3 consists of 14 residues. Germline V gene sequence: CDR1 MDHEN, CDR2 SYDVKM. CDR3 protein: CASSFPNQREKLFF. As DNA, the CDR3 is TGTGCCAGCAGTTTCCCAAACCAGAGGGAAAAACTGTTTTTT. Supplemented by reference TRBV28 and TRBJ1-4, the full variable domain reads DVKVTQSSRYLVKRTGEKVFLECVQDMDHENMFWYRQDPGLGLRLIYFSYDVKMKEKGDIPEGYSVSREKKERFSLILESASTNQTSMYLCASSFPNQREKLFFGSGTQLSVL.

This chain connects TRBV7-9 to TRBJ2-1, with D uncertain. Trimming cost V 4 bases and J 3 bases, with 10 bases left between them. The CDR3 sequence is 14 residues long. Germline CDR1 and CDR2: SEHNR and FQNEAQ (reference sequence). For the CDR3, the DNA is TGTGCCAGCAGCTCAGAGAGTGACTACAATGAGCAGTTCTTC. Translated: CASSSESDYNEQFF. The variable domain in full, completed from reference TRBV7-9 and TRBJ2-1, reads DTGVSQNPRHKITKRGQNVTFRCDPISEHNRLYWYRQTLGQGPEFLTYFQNEAQLEKSRLLSDRFSAERPKGSFSTLEIQRTEQGDSAMYLCASSSESDYNEQFFGPGTRLTVL.

The chain combines TRBV27 with TRBJ2-1; tentatively, D is TRBD2 (6 bases). V lost 3 bases, J lost 7 bases, and 16 bases lay in between. CDR3 length: 15 residues. Germline CDR1 is MNHEY and CDR2 is SMNVEV (reference sequence). The CDR3 DNA reads TGTGCCAGCAGTTTGGGCGGGGCTGGAGGGAATGAGCAGTTCTTC. Amino acids: CASSLGGAGGNEQFF.

The V gene is TRBV2, the J gene TRBJ2-5; 10 bases map to TRBD1. The V segment lost 6 bases and the J segment 5 bases; nucleotides outside the gene matches: 9. Germline V gives CDR1 SNHLY, CDR2 FYNNEI. The CDR3 is 15 amino acids. CDR3 nucleotide sequence: TGTGCCAGCAGCCGACAGGGGGCAGTGTCGGAGACCCAGTACTTC. Protein sequence: CASSRQGAVSETQYF.

Only one count was recorded for this clone. This rearrangement joins TRBV7-6 to TRBJ2-1; TRBD1 aligns across 7 bases. CDR3 length: 16 residues. CDR1 and CDR2 from the germline V gene are SGHVS and FNYEAQ. V gave up 6 bases and J gave up 5 bases; unmatched junction bases: 13. The CDR3 here is CASSLNRGYEHNEQFF. The CDR3 nucleotides are TGTGCCAGCAGTCTAAACAGGGGTTACGAGCACAATGAGCAGTTCTTC.

This clone was detected only a few times. This chain uses TRBV4-3 with TRBJ1-2; D uncertain. The length of the CDR3 is 15 residues. Trimming shortened V by 0 bases and J by 4 bases, and 12 bases separated the two germline ends. Germline-derived CDR1 and CDR2 are LGHNA and YSLEER. CDR3 in amino acids: CASSQDGPAGYGYTF. The CDR3, as DNA: TGCGCCAGCAGCCAAGATGGTCCGGCGGGCTATGGCTACACCTTC.

The V and J genes are TRBV9 and TRBJ1-4, with D possibly matching TRBD1 (5 bases). The V and J ends lost 0 bases and 12 bases respectively, with 15 bases between them. The CDR3 has 14 amino acids. CDR1 and CDR2 from the germline V gene are SGDLS and YYNGEE. DNA for the CDR3: TGTGCCAGCAGCGTAGACAGGAAACGGGGGGAACTGTTTTTT. Protein: CASSVDRKRGELFF.

The chain is built from TRBV15 and TRBJ1-2, with D possibly being TRBD1 (5 bases). The CDR3 has 13 residues. The V and J ends lost 5 bases and 8 bases respectively, with 15 bases between them. Per the germline V gene, CDR1 is LNHNV and CDR2 is YYDKDF (reference sequence). The CDR3: CATSLRQRGGYTF. For the CDR3, the DNA is TGTGCCACCAGCCTACGACAGCGAGGCGGCTACACCTTC.

This chain joins TRBV6-5 and TRBJ2-5; no reliable D call. This CDR3 region has 13 residues. V lost 8 bases and J lost 2, with 12 bases in between. Germline CDR1 reads MNHEY; CDR2 reads SVGAGI. DNA of the CDR3: TGTGCCAGCTGCATAAGGCCACAAGAGACCCAGTACTTC. It translates to CASCIRPQETQYF.

The J gene is TRBJ1-1, the V gene TRBV28; D not certain. Germline V gene lookup returns CDR1 MDHEN and CDR2 SYDVKM. CDR3 length: 15 residues. The germline V and J ends were trimmed by 1 base and 6 bases, with 15 bases remaining between them. CDR3 amino acids: CASSLSPWTAAEAFF. As DNA, the CDR3 is TGTGCCAGCAGTTTATCTCCCTGGACGGCTGCTGAAGCTTTCTTT.

The V call is TRBV6-6, the J call TRBJ1-4; D gene uncertain. The CDR3 is made up of 13 amino acids. Germline CDR1 is MNHNY and CDR2 is SVGAGI (reference sequence). Trimming shortened V by 4 bases and J by 4 bases, and 7 bases separated the two germline ends. CDR3 protein: CASSSWSNEKLFF. The CDR3, as DNA: TGTGCCAGCAGTTCCTGGAGTAATGAAAAACTGTTTTTT.

The chain employs TRBV19 and TRBJ1-4, with D perhaps TRBD1 (6 bases). The ends were cut back, 4 bases at V and 7 bases at J, with 19 bases in the middle. The CDR3 consists of 16 residues. Per germline, CDR1 LNHDA and CDR2 SQIVND (reference sequence). For the CDR3, the DNA is TGTGCCAGTAGTACAAGCAGGGGCCAGAGGATTGAAAAACTGTTTTTT. The encoded protein is CASSTSRGQRIEKLFF.

The rearrangement links TRBV10-3 to TRBJ2-7; TRBD1 agrees at 8 bases. Germline lookup yields CDR1 ENHRY and CDR2 SYGVKD. V shed 5 bases and J 3 bases; nucleotides not matched to a gene: 6. The CDR3 covers 14 residues. Written as DNA, the CDR3 is TGTGCCATCAGTCCCGGGACAGGCTTCTACGAGCAGTACTTC. Its translation is CAISPGTGFYEQYF.

The gene calls are TRBV19 and TRBJ2-1; D is uncertain. CDR3 size: 13 residues. The V gene lost 3 bases and the J gene lost 7 bases, with 10 bases spanning the gap. CDR1 is LNHDA and CDR2 is SQIVND in the germline V gene (reference sequence). In nucleotides, the CDR3 is TGTGCCAGTAGTATGGGTAGGAAAAATGAGCAGTTCTTC. Protein: CASSMGRKNEQFF.

The chain combines TRBV19 with TRBJ2-7; tentatively, D is TRBD1 (5 bases). V dropped 0 bases and J dropped 5 bases, with 11 bases sitting between them. The germline V gene has CDR1 LNHDA and CDR2 SQIVND (reference sequence). The CDR3 spans 14 residues. For the CDR3, the DNA is TGTGCCAGTAGTATAGATCTGGCAGGGAACGAGCAGTACTTC. It encodes CASSIDLAGNEQYF.

This chain joins TRBV6-5 and TRBJ1-1; D possibly corresponds to TRBD1 (5 bases). V lost 2 bases and J 5 bases, leaving 12 bases between the germline ends. The CDR3 runs 14 residues. Germline CDR1 reads MNHEY; CDR2 reads SVGAGI. CDR3 sequence reads: CASSYKGRGTEAFF. The CDR3 nucleotides read TGTGCCAGCAGTTACAAGGGGCGAGGGACTGAAGCTTTCTTT.

V gene TRBV18 combines with J gene TRBJ2-7; TRBD2 matches at 7 bases. The trim removed 1 base at V and 7 bases at J, leaving 10 bases unmatched. From germline, CDR1 is KGHSH and CDR2 LQKENI. There are 15 residues in the CDR3. CDR3 sequence: CASSPREGGVSEQYF. The CDR3 DNA is TGTGCCAGCTCACCACGGGAGGGAGGGGTGAGTGAGCAGTACTTC. Full variable domain (missing parts from reference TRBV18 and TRBJ2-7): NAGVMQNPRHLVRRRGQEARLRCSPMKGHSHVYWYRQLPEEGLKFMVYLQKENIIDESGMPKERFSAEFPKEGPSILRIQQVVRGDSAAYFCASSPREGGVSEQYFGPGTRLTVT.

The sample holds a few counts of this clone. The gene calls are TRBV21-1 and TRBJ1-3; no DNA check was done on the table's D call, TRBD1. TRBV21-1 is a pseudogene segment. CDR3 length equals 16 residues. CDR3 bases: TGTGCCTTCCTGGCCGAAGGGGTCCGCTCTGGAAACACCATATATTTT. As protein: CAFLAEGVRSGNTIYF.

This clone was counted between two and nine times. The chain recombines TRBV11-2 with TRBJ2-1, with TRBD1 as a possible D gene (6 bases). The CDR3 is 15 residues long. Germline assignment: CDR1 SGHAT and CDR2 FQNNGV. With 1 base removed from V and 1 base from J, the gap between germline ends came to 8 bases. CDR3 DNA: TGTGCCAGCAGCTTAGGGCAGGGGTCCTACAATGAGCAGTTCTTC. Encoded protein: CASSLGQGSYNEQFF. Together with reference TRBV11-2 and TRBJ2-1, the CDR3 gives the full variable domain: EAGVAQSPRYKIIEKRQSVAFWCNPISGHATLYWYQQILGQGPKLLIQFQNNGVVDDSQLPKDRFSAERLKGVDSTLKIQPAKLEDSAVYLCASSLGQGSYNEQFFGPGTRLTVL.

This clone showed up just once. The chain recombines TRBV28 with TRBJ1-2, with TRBD1 matching over 7 bases. The CDR3 length is 13 residues. Unmatched junction bases numbered 7, after V lost 8 bases and J lost 4 bases. CDR1 MDHEN and CDR2 SYDVKM come from the germline V gene. CDR3 bases: TGTGCCAGCGGCAGGGGACAGAGCTATGGCTACACCTTC. This encodes CASGRGQSYGYTF.

The V gene is TRBV18, the J gene TRBJ2-3; the match to TRBD1 covers 11 bases. V was clipped by 3 bases and J by 1 base; unmatched bases: 3. The CDR3 runs 16 residues. Germline V gene lookup returns CDR1 KGHSH and CDR2 LQKENI. DNA for the CDR3: TGTGCCAGCTCACCCCGGGACAGGGGGGGCACAGATACGCAGTATTTT. It codes for CASSPRDRGGTDTQYF.